Listed here are 9 T cell receptor beta chains from one sample, sequenced in a study of cytomegalovirus exposure and HLA in healthy donors. Primers: 60 Vbeta forward and 13 Jbeta reverse. Sequencing used immunoSEQ multiplex PCR; TCRdb keeps in-frame clones, though not all of them. There are about 210,000 clones in the sample; around 84% occur only once, and roughly 0.22% lies in the top ten. Sequencing was performed on PBMCs. The receptors derive from a girl aged 2 to 10 in good health and CMV-seronegative.

This clone has more than one count but fewer than ten. V gene TRBV10-3 combines with J gene TRBJ2-1, with D perhaps matching TRBD2 (5 bases). Germline V CDR1 and CDR2: ENHRY, SYGVKD. CDR3 size: 13 residues. Between the trimmed V and J ends, which lost 8 bases and 7 bases, there was a span of 15 bases. CDR3 bases: TGTGCCATCGGGAGTCAGACCTGGAATGAGCAGTTCTTC. Amino acid sequence: CAIGSQTWNEQFF.

The V and J genes are TRBV4-2 and TRBJ2-5; TRBD2 agrees at 10 bases. TRBJ2-7 explains the end of the DNA better; the J call may be wrong. The germline CDR1 and CDR2 sequences are LGHNA and YNFKEQ. The CDR3 runs 15 residues. CDR3 sequence: CASSRAVAGGHEQYF. Here the CDR3 DNA reads TGTGCCAGCAGCCGAGCTGTAGCGGGGGGTCACGAGCAGTACTTC.

The rearrangement joins TRBV5-1 to TRBJ2-7, with 8 bases lining up with TRBD2. CDR1 and CDR2 from the germline V gene are SGHRS and YFSETQ. V trimming: 0 bases; J trimming: 5 bases; junction bases outside the gene matches: 10. The CDR3 has 16 residues. The DNA of the CDR3 is TGCGCCAGCAGCTTGGCGGACTTAGCGGGATACAACGAGCAGTACTTC. Translated: CASSLADLAGYNEQYF.

Note on this clone: Other DNA sequences from this sample encode an identical CDR3 as well. The chain recombines TRBV5-1 with TRBJ1-1; D unresolved. Germline assignment: CDR1 SGHRS and CDR2 YFSETQ. CDR3 length: 12 amino acids. The V and J ends lost 1 base and 5 bases respectively, with 6 bases between them. The CDR3 region is CASSLSRTEAFF. The DNA for the CDR3 is TGCGCCAGCAGCTTGAGCAGGACTGAAGCTTTCTTT.

The chain carries TRBV9 and TRBJ2-1; TRBD1 is a possible D gene (6 bases). Trimming stripped 4 bases from V and 0 bases from J, with 14 bases between. This CDR3 spans 16 amino acids. Looked up from germline, CDR1 is SGDLS and CDR2 is YYNGEE. The CDR3 loop reads CASSTLQGSSYNEQFF. The CDR3 DNA follows: TGTGCCAGCAGCACTCTACAGGGTAGCTCCTACAATGAGCAGTTCTTC.

The V and J genes are TRBV14 and TRBJ2-1, with 7 positions matching TRBD2. The CDR3 length is 13 residues. The V gene end was trimmed by 1 base and the J gene end by 10 bases; junction bases not matched to a gene: 4. Germline V gene data show CDR1 as SGHDN and CDR2 as FVKESK. CDR3 in DNA: TGTGCCAGCAGCCAAGTTAAGCGGGGAGAGCAGTTCTTC. Encoded protein: CASSQVKRGEQFF.

The genes are TRBV7-9 and TRBJ2-6; TRBD1 is a possible D gene (6 bases). Germline assignment: CDR1 SEHNR and CDR2 FQNEAQ (reference sequence). Trimming cost V 8 bases and J 1 base, with 15 bases left between them. This CDR3 spans 16 amino acids. For the CDR3, the DNA is TGTGCCAGCCGCCTGGGGGCCAATTCTGGGGCCAACGTCCTGACTTTC. Translated: CASRLGANSGANVLTF.

This chain joins TRBV4-1 and TRBJ2-5; D might be TRBD2 (5 bases). The germline V gene has CDR1 MGHRA and CDR2 YSYEKL. The CDR3 sequence is 15 residues long. Trimming pared 0 bases from V and 3 bases from J, leaving 11 bases between. The CDR3 DNA sequence: TGCGCCAGCAGCCAAGACCCCCCCGGGGAAGAGACCCAGTACTTC. Its protein is CASSQDPPGEETQYF.

This chain connects TRBV5-6 to TRBJ2-5; TRBD2 matches at 9 bases. The CDR3 has 17 amino acids. V shed 2 bases and J 5 bases; nucleotides not matched to a gene: 13. Germline-derived CDR1 and CDR2 are SGHDT and YYEEEE. CDR3 sequence (DNA): TGTGCCAGCAGCTTTTTCAGACTGACTAGCGGTCGGGAGACCCAGTACTTC. Translating it yields CASSFFRLTSGRETQYF.